These 7 T cell receptor beta chains originate from one sample sequenced in a study of T cells expressing NK-cell markers. Following a re-call of the 5' RACE reads, TCRdb has one entry per CDR3 protein and lacks DNA. The repertoire table contains around 470,000 distinct CDR3 sequences. What was sequenced was blood T cells: a sorted CD56 or NKG2C T cell subset, CD4+ or CD8+ T cells, or bulk PBMC T cells (not recorded which). The receptors originated from a woman aged 45-65 years in good health.

The chain uses TRBV6-1 and TRBJ1-5; no DNA is available, so the TRBD1 call from TCRdb remains unchecked. This CDR3 comprises 14 residues. The germline V gene has CDR1 MNHNS and CDR2 SASEGT. This CDR3 reads CASSDRGSNQPQHF.

CDR3 loop: CSVGQSKGEKLFF. The V gene is TRBV29-1, the J gene TRBJ1-4. Germline V gene sequence: CDR1 SQVTM, CDR2 ANQGSEA. CDR3 length: 13 residues.

CDR3 loop: CATSDGTSPFNEQFF. The chain employs TRBV24-1 and TRBJ2-1; lacking DNA, the TRBD2 call made by TCRdb goes unchecked. The V gene's germline CDR1 is KGHDR and CDR2 SFDVKD. The CDR3 length is 15 residues.

This chain uses TRBV6-1 with TRBJ1-6. The germline gives CDR1 MNHNS, CDR2 SASEGT. The length of the CDR3 is 13 residues. The CDR3 here is CASSEALNSPLHF.

The V gene is TRBV4-2, the J gene TRBJ2-5; checking the TCRdb D call of TRBD2 is not possible without DNA. The CDR3 covers 16 residues. CDR1 and CDR2 from the germline V gene are LGHNA and YNFKEQ. CDR3 sequence: CASSPGTSGEQETQYF.

The chain employs TRBV27 and TRBJ2-3; TCRdb indicates TRBD1, and absent DNA this call remains unverified. From germline, CDR1 is MNHEY and CDR2 SMNVEV (reference sequence). This CDR3 spans 15 amino acids. CDR3 sequence reads: CASRIGQGGTDTQYF.

This rearrangement joins TRBV5-1 to TRBJ1-4; lacking DNA, the TRBD1 call made by TCRdb goes unchecked. Germline V gene sequence: CDR1 SGHRS, CDR2 YFSETQ. The CDR3 totals 14 residues. The CDR3 sequence is CASSRGDSNEKLFF.